This T cell receptor beta chain was sequenced in a study of T cells in Graves' hyperthyroidism and ophthalmopathy. This clonotype was seen repeatedly, ten times or more. The germline gives CDR1 SGDLS, CDR2 YYNGEE. V lost 3 bases and J 4 bases, leaving 22 bases between the germline ends. This CDR3 has 17 residues. Patients were excluded for uncontrolled infection, other autoimmune disease, pregnancy or lactation. Each diagnosis was grounded in clinical symptoms, serum thyroxine and TRAb, thyroid ultrasound, and orbital computed tomography. A sample of blood taken at first hyperthyroidism diagnosis preceded any ophthalmopathy symptoms. From RNA transcripts, TCR beta CDR3 regions were amplified. TCR CDR3 underwent first-round RT-PCR with the HTBI primer set. TCRdb processed the multiplex PCR reads anew with MiXCR; each CDR3 protein has one entry. The sample yields some 150,000 distinct CDR3 sequences, roughly a fifth seen once.

The J gene is TRBJ2-5, the V gene TRBV9; tentatively, D is TRBD1 (5 bases). The sequenced sample consisted of blood. The receptor was isolated from a woman in her forties or fifties with Graves' hyperthyroidism that later progressed to Graves' ophthalmopathy. In DNA form, the CDR3 reads TGTGCCAGCAGCGCCCATGCAGGGTCTCTAGTAAGAGAGACCCAGTACTTC. The encoded protein is CASSAHAGSLVRETQYF.